This TCR beta chain was obtained from a study of post-analysis software for immune sequencing data. Across the study: Both relapsing-remitting and secondary progressive multiple sclerosis featured among the disease courses, as did progressive-relapsing multiple sclerosis.

Comments on this clonotype: Its target is unknown.

In germline, CDR1 is MGHRA, CDR2 YSYEKL. With V trimmed by 6 bases and J by 6 bases, 16 bases remained unmatched. CDR3 size: 16 residues. Study-level results: TRBV5-6, TRBV5-1 and TRBV20-1 were among roughly five TRBV segments more frequent in patients than controls. Among multiple sclerosis patients, normalized Chao1 diversity was significantly below that of controls.

Each TCR beta cDNA library carried unique molecular identifiers. TCRdb re-called the PCR reads through MiXCR, storing one row per CDR3 protein. This table holds a few hundred thousand distinct CDR3 sequences, less than 45% found once. The chain carries TRBV4-1 and TRBJ1-2; 7 bases are shared with TRBD1. This TCR came from a girl under 18 with multiple sclerosis. Sequencing was performed on blood. The CDR3 reads CASSRWDSAFEDGYTF. The CDR3 DNA sequence: TGCGCCAGCAGTCGCTGGGACAGCGCCTTTGAGGATGGCTACACCTTC.